This record concerns one TCR beta chain sequence. Its antigen is unidentified. The data are from a study of cytomegalovirus exposure and HLA in healthy donors. General observations from the study: Fewer N-insertions (relative to the 666-donor mean) were reportedly seen in an Asian-associated ancestry cluster in a later analysis. In vitro, three CMV-associated chains proved specific for CMV antigens.

Primers for the PCR totalled 60 Vbeta and 13 Jbeta. Study processing details: In a later analysis, of around 80 million unique beta chains, about 11 million appeared in at least two donors. The repertoire was sequenced with immunoSEQ multiplex PCR; TCRdb's copy has only in-frame clones and lacks some. That table is the source of V, J and clone size, and D and trimming were worked out from the DNA. This table has under 200,000 clones, around 74% appearing once. CDR1 MNHNS and CDR2 SASEGT come from the germline V gene. The CDR3 is 15 amino acids. The V end was cut by 5 bases, the J end by 0 bases, with 13 bases between.

This TCR came from a female donor in good health and CMV-seronegative. V and J are TRBV6-1 and TRBJ2-5; a possible D gene is TRBD2 (6 bases). The sequencing sample was made of PBMCs. CDR3 sequence (DNA): TGTGCCAGCAGTCATGGGGGACTCTACCAAGAGACCCAGTACTTC. Translated, it gives CASSHGGLYQETQYF.